This is a list of T cell receptor beta chains from one sample in a study of CD8+CD57+ T cells in acquired aplastic anemia. MiXCR was run by TCRdb on the reads, yielding one entry per CDR3 protein. Altogether some 410,000 distinct CDR3 sequences are present, about 70% being singletons, with the ten largest covering 4%. The sample taken for sequencing was sorted CD4+, CD8+, or CD8+CD57+ T cells (not recorded which) from PBMCs. The receptors were gathered from a human donor in good health, serving as a control. The CDR3 runs from the conserved cysteine through the conserved F or W. D genes are given only for firm matches. Expanded clones get a size class; other rows say once, few or many, or leave the size out.

v_call,d_call,j_call,clone_size,cdr3_nt,cdr3_aa
TRBV15,-,TRBJ1-5,-,TGTGCCGGGGTTTGCCGTCAGCCCCAGCATTTT,CAGVCRQPQHF
TRBV9,-,TRBJ2-5,many,TGTGCCAGCAGCGTAGCTCCATTACAAGAGACCCAGTACTTC,CASSVAPLQETQYF
TRBV7-2,-,TRBJ2-7,-,TGTGCCAGCAGCTTAGGATACGGGGGGCCCGAGCAGTACTTC,CASSLGYGGPEQYF
TRBV7-9,TRBD2,TRBJ2-7,-,TGTGCCAGCAGCTTAGGGGTATTAGCGGGGGGTGAGGAGCAGTACTTC,CASSLGVLAGGEEQYF
TRBV7-2,-,TRBJ2-1,-,TGTGCCAGCAGCTTAGCAGGGTTAGCGGAGCAGTTCTTC,CASSLAGLAEQFF
TRBV19,TRBD1,TRBJ2-3,-,TGTGCCAGTAGCCTAAACGCCAGGGGGCGAGATACGCAGTATTTC,CASSLNARGRDTQYF
TRBV2,-,TRBJ2-5,few,TGTGCCAGCATGGGGGCGTCGATCCAAGAGACCCAGTACTTC,CASMGASIQETQYF
TRBV12-3/TRBV12-4,-,TRBJ2-3,-,TGTGCCAGCAATCCAGCTACGGCGGCAGCAAATACGCAGTATTTT,CASNPATAAANTQYF
TRBV19,TRBD1,TRBJ1-1,many,TGTGCCAGTAGTATAGATCATAGCAGGGGGCATTTAGAAGCTTTCTTT,CASSIDHSRGHLEAFF
TRBV20-1,-,TRBJ2-1,many,TGCAGTGCTCCAGGTAGGGGTGAGCAGTTCTTC,CSAPGRGEQFF
TRBV6-1,-,TRBJ1-5,many,TGTGCCAGCAGTGGGGCCGTGGCTCATCAGCCCCAGCATTTT,CASSGAVAHQPQHF
TRBV19,-,TRBJ1-1,-,TGTGCCAGTGACATGGGACACACTGAAGCCAGCTTT,CASDMGHTEASF
TRBV12-3/TRBV12-4,-,TRBJ1-3,-,TGTGCCAGCAGCCACTCCTCGGGTTCCGGAAACACCATATATTTT,CASSHSSGSGNTIYF